Following are 14 T cell receptor beta chains from one sample sequenced in a study of identical twins. TCRdb fed the 5' RACE reads into MiXCR, producing one record per CDR3 protein. Counted here are 300,000 to 400,000 distinct CDR3 sequences, roughly 9% occurring once; the ten biggest clones make up 7.5% to 9.5%. The specimen sequenced was naive T cells sorted from blood. The receptors were sampled from a woman aged 45-60 years in good health.

The genes are TRBV5-5 and TRBJ2-7, with a weak D call TRBD1 (6 bases). The germline gives CDR1 SGHKS, CDR2 YYEKEE (reference sequence). This CDR3 contains 14 residues. Trimming removed 2 bases at V and 1 base at J, with 10 bases between. CDR3 nucleotide sequence: TGTGCCAGCAGCTTACCGGGACATTCCTACGAGCAGTACTTC. This encodes CASSLPGHSYEQYF.

Only a few counts were recorded for this clonotype. The chain joins TRBV7-8 to TRBJ2-6; 7 bases agree with TRBD1. V lost 6 bases, J lost 0 bases, and 11 bases stayed unmatched. Germline CDR1 SGHVS, CDR2 FQNEAQ. This CDR3 region has 18 residues. CDR3 in amino acids: CASRGPGQPISGANVLTF. CDR3 coding DNA: TGTGCCAGCAGGGGACCGGGACAGCCTATCTCTGGGGCCAACGTCCTGACTTTC. Full variable domain (missing parts from reference TRBV7-8 and TRBJ2-6): GAGVSQSPRYKVAKRGQDVALRCDPISGHVSLFWYQQALGQGPEFLTYFQNEAQLDKSGLPSDRFFAERPEGSVSTLKIQRTQQEDSAVYLCASRGPGQPISGANVLTFGAGSRLTVL.

The gene calls are TRBV4-1 and TRBJ2-1; D call uncertain. V lost 3 bases, J lost 0 bases, and 12 bases lay in between. CDR1 is MGHRA, CDR2 YSYEKL, per germline. There are 16 residues in the CDR3. Here the CDR3 DNA reads TGCGCCAGCAGCCAGGGCCCCAAGAGCTCCTACAATGAGCAGTTCTTC. Encoded protein: CASSQGPKSSYNEQFF.

Many counts were recorded for this clonotype. The CDR3 here is CASSWDRGSDEQFF. The CDR3 DNA follows: TGTGCCAGCAGTTGGGACAGGGGGAGCGATGAGCAGTTCTTC. This rearrangement joins TRBV12-3 or TRBV12-4 to TRBJ2-1; 11 bases match TRBD1. The CDR3 is 14 amino acids. The J segment lost 8 bases and the V segment lost 4 bases, leaving 4 bases of the junction unmatched.

The chain links TRBV29-1 to TRBJ2-7; possible D gene TRBD2, 5 bases. V lost 1 base, J lost 6 bases, and 19 bases lay in between. Per germline, CDR1 SQVTM and CDR2 ANQGSEA. This CDR3 is built from 15 residues. The CDR3 nucleotides read TGCAGCGTTGAAGCTCGAAGCGGTTCGTCCCCCGAGCAGTACTTC. It specifies CSVEARSGSSPEQYF.

CDR3 DNA: TGTGCCAGCAGCTTAATGATCAATGAGCAGTTCTTC. Translated: CASSLMINEQFF. This chain connects TRBV7-9 to TRBJ2-1; no clear D gene. The ends were cut back, 2 bases at V and 6 bases at J, with 5 bases in the middle. This CDR3 contains 12 residues. Germline V CDR1 and CDR2: SEHNR, FQNEAQ (reference sequence).

The genes are TRBV18 and TRBJ2-2; D possibly matches TRBD1 or TRBD2 (5 bases each). Germline V gene lookup returns CDR1 KGHSH and CDR2 LQKENI. The CDR3 is 16 amino acids. V shed 6 bases and J shed 0 bases, with 14 bases lying between them. The CDR3 sequence is CASSVTGTSNTGELFF. The CDR3, as DNA: TGTGCCAGCTCCGTAACCGGGACGTCGAACACCGGGGAGCTGTTTTTT.

The chain carries TRBV20-1 and TRBJ2-1; 11 bases fit TRBD2. The ends lost 5 bases at V and 12 bases at J; junction bases unmatched: 12. The germline gives CDR1 DFQATT, CDR2 SNEGSKA (reference sequence). CDR3 size: 14 residues. The CDR3 sequence is CSAYSGRAGVGQFF. The CDR3 bases are TGCAGTGCTTATAGCGGGAGGGCCGGGGTAGGGCAGTTCTTC.

This clonotype was seen only a few times. This chain links TRBV6-5 with TRBJ2-7, with D hard to call. The CDR3 has 13 amino acids. Between the trimmed V and J ends, which lost 0 bases and 4 bases, there was a span of 7 bases. Per germline, CDR1 MNHEY and CDR2 SVGAGI. The CDR3 nucleotides read TGTGCCAGCAGTTACTCTTTAGGTTACGAGCAGTACTTC. Translation: CASSYSLGYEQYF.

This clonotype was counted between two and nine times. The CDR3 DNA is TGTGCCAGCAGTGAATACAGGAACACTGAAGCTTTCTTT. It encodes CASSEYRNTEAFF. The V gene is TRBV2, the J gene TRBJ1-1; D not certain. Trimming shortened V by 2 bases and J by 1 base, and 5 bases separated the two germline ends. This CDR3 is 13 amino acids long. Germline V gives CDR1 SNHLY, CDR2 FYNNEI.

This clonotype has a handful of counts. The chain employs TRBV20-1 and TRBJ2-1, with D possibly TRBD1 on 6 matching bases. Trimming cost V 1 base and J 13 bases, with 23 bases left between them. The CDR3 totals 15 residues. Germline V gene sequence: CDR1 DFQATT, CDR2 SNEGSKA (reference sequence). CDR3 amino acids: CSARAFGRGSQDQFF. In DNA, the CDR3 is TGCAGTGCTAGAGCCTTTGGCAGGGGCTCCCAGGATCAGTTCTTC.

A note on this clonotype: Germline and junction disagree at one end, which may indicate a read error. V usage is TRBV6-5 and J usage is TRBJ2-7; unclear D gene. In germline, CDR1 is MNHEY, CDR2 SVGAGI. This CDR3 is built from 11 residues. CDR3 protein: CVSSPLVEQYF. Here the CDR3 DNA reads TGTGTCAGCAGTCCTCTTGTCGAGCAGTACTTC.

This clonotype appeared many times. The genes are TRBV13 and TRBJ2-1; D is possibly TRBD1 (6 bases). The CDR3 runs 14 residues. Germline V gene lookup returns CDR1 PRHDT and CDR2 FYEKMQ (reference sequence). V lost 3 bases, J lost 8 bases, and 14 bases lay in between. The CDR3 DNA reads TGTGCCAGCAGCTTGGCCAGGGGTATGGATGAGCAGTTCTTC. Translation: CASSLARGMDEQFF.

This clonotype was seen more than once but under ten times. The V gene is TRBV5-1, the J gene TRBJ2-7, with no clear D. Germline values: CDR1 SGHRS, CDR2 YFSETQ. Deletions cut 4 bases from V and 4 bases from J, with 9 bases between. The CDR3 loop spans 12 amino acids. The CDR3 loop is CASSPDGYEQYF. DNA of the CDR3: TGCGCCAGCAGCCCGGACGGATACGAGCAGTACTTC.